The 18 T cell receptor beta chains reported below all come from one sample, sequenced in a study of a mutant IDH1 vaccine in newly diagnosed glioma. Sequencing was performed with immunoSEQ multiplex PCR; in TCRdb, only in-frame clones are kept and a portion is missing. The sample includes 15,000 to 20,000 clones, more than 65% of them seen just once. Time point: baseline, week 1 (first vaccination visit). Treatment noted: pre-vaccination baseline after standard-of-care therapy. The starting material was PBMCs, obtained from a glioma patient treated with radiotherapy, temozolomide or both. Receptors originate from a man between 35 and 55 years old with glioma.

The chain joins TRBV5-1 to TRBJ2-7; TRBD1 aligns across 11 bases. Unmatched junction bases numbered 6, after V lost 4 bases and J lost 3 bases. The germline V gene has CDR1 SGHRS and CDR2 YFSETQ. The CDR3 is 15 residues long. CDR3 in DNA: TGCGCCAGCAGCCATCAGGGACAGGGGGACTACGAGCAGTACTTC. The encoded protein is CASSHQGQGDYEQYF.

The chain is built from TRBV19 and TRBJ2-1, with a weak D call TRBD2 (6 bases). V was shortened by 6 bases and J by 0 bases, with 12 bases between the two germline ends. The CDR3 totals 15 residues. Germline values: CDR1 LNHDA, CDR2 SQIVND (reference sequence). The CDR3 bases are TGTGCCAGTAGAATGGAGGGAGGCTCCTACAATGAGCAGTTCTTC. Protein product: CASRMEGGSYNEQFF.

The genes are TRBV29-1 and TRBJ2-1, with no clear D. The length of the CDR3 is 20 residues. V was shortened by 1 base and J by 0 bases, with 25 bases between the two germline ends. CDR1 and CDR2 (germline): SQVTM, ANQGSEA. In nucleotides, the CDR3 is TGCAGCGTTGAAGTTGAGTCATCGTGGCAACCCTGGAGCTCCTACAATGAGCAGTTCTTC. Residues: CSVEVESSWQPWSSYNEQFF.

This chain joins TRBV19 and TRBJ2-7; 8 bases fit TRBD2. Germline V gene sequence: CDR1 LNHDA, CDR2 SQIVND (reference sequence). This CDR3 has 14 residues. Losses at the gene ends were 5 bases for V and 7 bases for J; bases not matched to a gene: 10. DNA for the CDR3: TGTGCCAGTAGTCCACACGGGGGGGCCCCTGAGCAGTACGTC. Its protein is CASSPHGGAPEQYV.

Only one count was recorded for this clone. CDR3 coding DNA: TGTGCCAGTAGTCTAGGCGGGAGTCTGGCCTACGAGCAGTACTTC. This codes for CASSLGGSLAYEQYF. The chain couples TRBV19 to TRBJ2-7, with 7 positions matching TRBD2. Per germline, CDR1 LNHDA and CDR2 SQIVND (reference sequence). Unmatched junction bases numbered 9, after V lost 5 bases and J lost 2 bases. CDR3 size: 15 residues.

This clone was observed once. The chain is built from TRBV29-1 and TRBJ2-2; D not resolved. CDR1 is SQVTM, CDR2 ANQGSEA, per germline. The CDR3 extends over 14 amino acids. The V and J ends lost 5 bases and 0 bases respectively, with 10 bases between them. The CDR3 DNA follows: TGCAGCGTTCGGGCAACCCCGAACACCGGGGAGCTGTTTTTT. It codes for CSVRATPNTGELFF.

The V gene is TRBV5-6, the J gene TRBJ2-7; TRBD2 agrees at 10 bases. Trimming at V came to 0 bases and at J to 5 bases, leaving 5 bases not matched to a gene. The CDR3 contains 15 residues. The germline gives CDR1 SGHDT, CDR2 YYEEEE. The CDR3 nucleotides read TGTGCCAGCAGCTTGGGGGCTAGCGGGAGAGACGAGCAGTACTTC. Protein: CASSLGASGRDEQYF.

The V gene is TRBV18, the J gene TRBJ1-3; unclear D gene. The CDR3 has 16 residues. CDR1 and CDR2 from the germline V gene are KGHSH and LQKENI. V shed 1 base and J shed 0 bases, with 10 bases lying between them. CDR3 nucleotide sequence: TGTGCCAGCTCACCACAAAGGGCCGGCTCTGGAAACACCATATATTTT. Residues: CASSPQRAGSGNTIYF.

The chain couples TRBV10-3 to TRBJ2-2; D uncertain. The germline V and J ends were trimmed by 2 bases and 4 bases, with 8 bases remaining between them. Looked up from germline, CDR1 is ENHRY and CDR2 is SYGVKD. The CDR3 runs to 14 residues. CDR3 residues: CAISERGSTGELFF. The DNA for the CDR3 is TGTGCCATCAGTGAGCGTGGTTCCACCGGGGAGCTGTTTTTT.

The chain combines TRBV7-2 with TRBJ2-1, with D uncertain. The CDR3 extends over 12 amino acids. Germline CDR1 is SGHTA and CDR2 is FQGNSA. V was shortened by 5 bases and J by 3 bases, with 5 bases between the two germline ends. The CDR3, as DNA: TGTGCCAGCAGCGGCTACTACAATGAGCAGTTCTTC. Its protein product is CASSGYYNEQFF.

The CDR3 sequence: CASSLAVGAYYGYTF. CDR3 nucleotide sequence: TGTGCCAGCAGCTTAGCAGTGGGGGCCTACTATGGCTACACCTTC. The chain recombines TRBV7-8 with TRBJ1-2; possible D gene TRBD1, 6 bases. The CDR3 contains 15 residues. V gave up 0 bases and J gave up 3 bases, with 11 bases separating them. Germline V CDR1 and CDR2: SGHVS, FQNEAQ.

J is TRBJ1-6 and V is TRBV7-8, with 7 bases identical to TRBD1. V lost 1 base to trimming and J lost 7 bases; unmatched junction nucleotides: 1. The CDR3 covers 14 residues. Germline CDR1 and CDR2: SGHVS and FQNEAQ. The CDR3 coding sequence is TGTGCCAGCAGCTTAGACAGGGGAAATTCACCCCTCCACTTT. Amino acids: CASSLDRGNSPLHF.

This clone occurred a few times. The chain recombines TRBV5-1 with TRBJ1-2, with 7 nucleotides matching TRBD1. This CDR3 contains 14 residues. Trimming at V came to 3 bases and at J to 4 bases, leaving 6 bases not matched to a gene. Germline V gene sequence: CDR1 SGHRS, CDR2 YFSETQ. The CDR3 here is CASSSDREGYGYTF. The CDR3 nucleotides are TGCGCCAGCAGCTCCGACAGGGAAGGCTATGGCTACACCTTC.

The chain is built from TRBV5-6 and TRBJ2-4; 11 nucleotides line up with TRBD2. Losses at the gene ends were 0 bases for V and 2 bases for J; bases not matched to a gene: 10. The CDR3 runs 19 residues. Looked up from germline, CDR1 is SGHDT and CDR2 is YYEEEE. The CDR3 loop reads CASSLEVAGGPGTKNIQYF. The CDR3 DNA reads TGTGCCAGCAGCTTGGAGGTAGCGGGAGGGCCTGGGACCAAAAACATTCAGTACTTC.

This clone has only one observation. V gene TRBV7-9 combines with J gene TRBJ2-6; no reliable D call. V lost 8 bases and J lost 4, with 18 bases in between. This CDR3 contains 16 residues. Germline lookup yields CDR1 SEHNR and CDR2 FQNEAQ (reference sequence). CDR3: CASVASRSPGANVLTF. As DNA, the CDR3 is TGTGCCAGCGTCGCCTCAAGGTCTCCGGGGGCCAACGTCCTGACTTTC.

This clone turned up a few times. The chain couples TRBV2 to TRBJ1-2; tentatively, D is TRBD1 (6 bases). Germline CDR1 reads SNHLY; CDR2 reads FYNNEI. Trimming pared 4 bases from V and 2 bases from J, leaving 20 bases between. The CDR3 length is 17 residues. The CDR3 sequence is CASSVGRGGYSNYGYTF. The CDR3 DNA reads TGTGCCAGCAGTGTGGGCAGGGGAGGTTATTCGAACTATGGCTACACCTTC.

The chain links TRBV11-1 to TRBJ2-5, with D unresolved. The germline V and J ends were trimmed by 4 bases and 4 bases, with 13 bases remaining between them. This CDR3 contains 14 residues. Germline V lookup: CDR1 SGHAT, CDR2 FQDESV (reference sequence). This CDR3 is CASSSLAPGETQYF. CDR3 in DNA: TGTGCCAGCAGCTCCCTCGCCCCGGGAGAGACCCAGTACTTC.

The chain couples TRBV11-3 to TRBJ2-3; D gene uncertain. The germline V gene encodes CDR1 SGHNT and CDR2 YENEEA. Trimming left V 0 bases short and J 3 bases short, with 4 bases between. CDR3 size: 13 residues. CDR3 region: CASSLDLTDTQYF. DNA for the CDR3: TGTGCCAGCAGCTTAGATCTAACAGATACGCAGTATTTT.